These T cell receptor beta chains were read from a single sample in a study of vaccination effects on CD4 cells after COVID-19. Clones were sequenced by immunoSEQ multiplex PCR, and TCRdb holds only the in-frame ones, with some missing. The data show some 60,000 clones, 70% to 80% seen once. The antigens of these receptors remain unknown. The material was CD4+ T cells from PBMCs cultured with HCoV-NL63 spike peptides, obtained before COVID-19 vaccination. The receptors originated from a human donor who received a COVID-19 vaccine. CDR3s include the opening cysteine and the closing phenylalanine or tryptophan. The order of the fields is J gene, V gene, D gene, clone size, CDR3 protein, CDR3 DNA. A D gene is named only where the DNA matches it firmly. Some rows have no size entry. The others give once, few or many, or a class for an expanded clone.

J gene: TRBJ2-3
V gene: TRBV7-2
D gene: TRBD1
clone size: .
CDR3 protein: CASSRWTGRTDTQYF
CDR3 DNA: TGTGCCAGCAGCAGATGGACAGGACGCACAGATACGCAGTATTTT

J gene: TRBJ1-1
V gene: TRBV27
D gene: TRBD1
clone size: .
CDR3 protein: CASILQGRGEAFF
CDR3 DNA: TGTGCCAGCATACTACAGGGGCGTGGTGAAGCTTTCTTT

J gene: TRBJ1-3
V gene: TRBV28
D gene: .
clone size: .
CDR3 protein: CASSFDKRGNTIYF
CDR3 DNA: TGTGCCAGCAGTTTCGATAAAAGGGGAAACACCATATATTTT

J gene: TRBJ1-5
V gene: TRBV2
D gene: .
clone size: .
CDR3 protein: CASSVGSIQPQHF
CDR3 DNA: TGTGCCAGCAGTGTTGGGTCAATTCAGCCCCAGCATTTT

J gene: TRBJ2-3
V gene: TRBV6-5
D gene: .
clone size: few
CDR3 protein: CASSSSTDTQYF
CDR3 DNA: TGTGCCAGCAGTTCGTCGACAGATACGCAGTATTTT

J gene: TRBJ1-4
V gene: TRBV11-2
D gene: .
clone size: once
CDR3 protein: CASSPRSREKLFF
CDR3 DNA: TGTGCCAGCAGCCCGAGGTCCCGAGAAAAACTGTTTTTT

J gene: TRBJ1-5
V gene: TRBV5-1
D gene: .
clone size: few
CDR3 protein: CASSLDQGVAPQHF
CDR3 DNA: TGCGCCAGCAGCTTGGACCAGGGAGTTGCGCCCCAGCATTTT

J gene: TRBJ1-2
V gene: TRBV10-2
D gene: .
clone size: medium-sized
CDR3 protein: CAISPGRNYGYTF
CDR3 DNA: TGCGCCATCTCCCCGGGACGGAACTATGGCTACACCTTC

J gene: TRBJ1-1
V gene: TRBV19
D gene: TRBD1
clone size: few
CDR3 protein: CASQGAWGAFF
CDR3 DNA: TGTGCCAGTCAGGGGGCTTGGGGTGCTTTCTTT

J gene: TRBJ2-1
V gene: TRBV2
D gene: .
clone size: .
CDR3 protein: CASSRDVYNEQFF
CDR3 DNA: TGTGCCAGCTCACGGGACGTCTACAATGAGCAGTTCTTC

J gene: TRBJ1-5
V gene: TRBV18
D gene: .
clone size: .
CDR3 protein: CASSPGGYSNQPQHF
CDR3 DNA: TGTGCCAGCTCACCAGGGGGCTATAGCAATCAGCCCCAGCATTTT

J gene: TRBJ1-5
V gene: TRBV5-1
D gene: .
clone size: .
CDR3 protein: CASSPEGGSQPQHF
CDR3 DNA: TGCGCCAGCAGCCCGGAGGGGGGTAGTCAGCCCCAGCATTTT

J gene: TRBJ1-6
V gene: TRBV30
D gene: TRBD1
clone size: few
CDR3 protein: CAWSAGQGFAPLHF
CDR3 DNA: TGTGCCTGGAGCGCGGGACAGGGGTTTGCACCCCTCCACTTT

J gene: TRBJ1-2
V gene: TRBV3-1/TRBV3-2
D gene: .
clone size: once
CDR3 protein: CASSQDGSYGYTF
CDR3 DNA: TGTGCCAGCAGCCAAGATGGCAGCTATGGCTACACCTTC

J gene: TRBJ2-5
V gene: TRBV5-4
D gene: .
clone size: .
CDR3 protein: CASSPPGGETQYF
CDR3 DNA: TGTGCCAGCAGCCCGCCGGGGGGCGAGACCCAGTACTTC

J gene: TRBJ2-5
V gene: TRBV24-1
D gene: .
clone size: .
CDR3 protein: CATSDPEETQYF
CDR3 DNA: TGTGCCACCAGTGATCCAGAAGAGACCCAGTACTTC

J gene: TRBJ2-1
V gene: TRBV9
D gene: TRBD2
clone size: .
CDR3 protein: CASSGRLAREAEQFF
CDR3 DNA: TGTGCCAGCAGCGGCCGACTAGCCCGAGAAGCTGAGCAGTTCTTC

J gene: TRBJ1-5
V gene: TRBV7-2
D gene: .
clone size: .
CDR3 protein: CASSLAGHNQPQHF
CDR3 DNA: TGTGCCAGCAGCTTGGCGGGGCACAATCAGCCCCAGCATTTT

J gene: TRBJ1-1
V gene: TRBV6-5
D gene: .
clone size: .
CDR3 protein: CASSYEASNTEAFF
CDR3 DNA: TGTGCCAGCAGTTACGAGGCCTCGAACACTGAAGCTTTCTTT

J gene: TRBJ2-2
V gene: TRBV24-1
D gene: TRBD1
clone size: .
CDR3 protein: CATSDLDLGTGHTGELFF
CDR3 DNA: TGTGCCACCAGTGATTTGGATCTCGGGACAGGGCACACCGGGGAGCTGTTTTTT

J gene: TRBJ2-5
V gene: TRBV2
D gene: .
clone size: .
CDR3 protein: CASSATGFQETQYF
CDR3 DNA: TGTGCCAGCAGCGCGACAGGATTCCAAGAGACCCAGTACTTC

J gene: TRBJ2-1
V gene: TRBV7-3
D gene: .
clone size: .
CDR3 protein: CASSLYSGPPNEQFF
CDR3 DNA: TGTGCCAGCAGCTTATACAGCGGGCCCCCCAATGAGCAGTTCTTC

J gene: TRBJ1-4
V gene: TRBV6-5
D gene: .
clone size: .
CDR3 protein: CASRDSPGKLFF
CDR3 DNA: TGTGCCAGCAGGGACAGCCCCGGAAAACTGTTTTTT

J gene: TRBJ2-1
V gene: TRBV5-1
D gene: .
clone size: .
CDR3 protein: CASSLGPQGNNEQFF
CDR3 DNA: TGCGCCAGCAGCTTGGGCCCCCAGGGGAACAATGAGCAGTTCTTC

J gene: TRBJ2-1
V gene: TRBV24-1
D gene: .
clone size: once
CDR3 protein: CATSEASSSDEQFF
CDR3 DNA: TGTGCCACCAGTGAGGCTAGTTCTTCCGATGAGCAGTTCTTC

J gene: TRBJ1-5
V gene: TRBV19
D gene: .
clone size: .
CDR3 protein: CASSIVGVVNQPQHF
CDR3 DNA: TGTGCCAGTAGTATCGTCGGGGTGGTCAATCAGCCCCAGCATTTT

J gene: TRBJ1-1
V gene: TRBV30
D gene: .
clone size: .
CDR3 protein: CAWSIRDKAFF
CDR3 DNA: TGTGCCTGGAGTATCCGGGACAAAGCTTTCTTT

J gene: TRBJ2-1
V gene: TRBV5-8
D gene: .
clone size: .
CDR3 protein: CASSPDSGRFF
CDR3 DNA: TGTGCCAGCAGCCCCGACAGTGGCCGGTTCTTC

J gene: TRBJ1-3
V gene: TRBV10-3
D gene: .
clone size: .
CDR3 protein: CAISEEPRMGNTIYF
CDR3 DNA: TGTGCCATCAGTGAGGAGCCGAGGATGGGAAACACCATATATTTT

J gene: TRBJ2-2
V gene: TRBV9
D gene: .
clone size: few
CDR3 protein: CASSVVGGELFF
CDR3 DNA: TGTGCCAGCAGCGTAGTTGGCGGGGAGCTGTTTTTT